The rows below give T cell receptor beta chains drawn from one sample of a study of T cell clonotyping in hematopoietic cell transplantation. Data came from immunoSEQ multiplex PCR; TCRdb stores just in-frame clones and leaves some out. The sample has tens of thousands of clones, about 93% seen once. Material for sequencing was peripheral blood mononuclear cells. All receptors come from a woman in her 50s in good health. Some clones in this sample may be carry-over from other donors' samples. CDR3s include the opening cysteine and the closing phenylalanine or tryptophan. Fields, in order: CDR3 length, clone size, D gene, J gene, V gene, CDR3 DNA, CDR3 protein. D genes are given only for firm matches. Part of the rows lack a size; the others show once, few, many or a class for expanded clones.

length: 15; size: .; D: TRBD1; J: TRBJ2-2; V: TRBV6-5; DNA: TGTGCCAGCAGTCGGGACAGGAGATATACCGGGGAGCTGTTTTTT; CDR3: CASSRDRRYTGELFF
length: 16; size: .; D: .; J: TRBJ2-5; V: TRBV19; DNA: TGTGCCAGTAGTATAGATTTATCGAGTAGCAAAGAGACCCAGTACTTC; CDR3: CASSIDLSSSKETQYF
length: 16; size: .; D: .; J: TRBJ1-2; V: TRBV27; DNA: TGTGCCAGCAGGTCACATAGCTCTTCTTTTAACTATGGCTACACCTTC; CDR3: CASRSHSSSFNYGYTF
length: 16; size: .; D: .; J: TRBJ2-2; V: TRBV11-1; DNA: TGTGCCAGCAGCTTTTATTGGGGGGCGGTCACCGGGGAGCTGTTTTTT; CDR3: CASSFYWGAVTGELFF
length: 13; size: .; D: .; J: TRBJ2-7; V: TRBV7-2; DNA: TGTGCCAGCAGCCACGGACATTCCTACGAGCAGTACTTC; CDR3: CASSHGHSYEQYF
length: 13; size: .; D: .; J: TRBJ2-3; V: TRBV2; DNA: TGTGCCAGCAAAGAGGGGAGCACAGATACGCAGTATTTT; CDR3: CASKEGSTDTQYF
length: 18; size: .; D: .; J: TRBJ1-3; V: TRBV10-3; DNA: TGTGCCATCAGCGTAGACAGGCCCTACACTCACTCTGGAAACACCATATATTTT; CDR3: CAISVDRPYTHSGNTIYF
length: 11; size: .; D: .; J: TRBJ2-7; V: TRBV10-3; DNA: TGTGCCATCAGTGCCAACTACGAGCAGTACTTC; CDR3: CAISANYEQYF
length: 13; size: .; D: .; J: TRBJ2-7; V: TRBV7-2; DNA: TGTGCCAGCCACGTCTCGGGGGCGTCAGAGCAGTACTTC; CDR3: CASHVSGASEQYF
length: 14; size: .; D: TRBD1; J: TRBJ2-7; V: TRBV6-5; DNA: TGTGCCAGCAGCATTGGCAGGGGGCGGAACGAGCAGTACTTC; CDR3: CASSIGRGRNEQYF
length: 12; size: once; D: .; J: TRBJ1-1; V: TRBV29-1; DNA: TGCAGCGTTGAAGAGATGAACACTGAAGCTTTCTTT; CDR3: CSVEEMNTEAFF
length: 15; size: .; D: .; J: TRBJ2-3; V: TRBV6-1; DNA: TGTGCCAGCAGCAGGGACTCATCTAGCACAGATACGCAGTATTTT; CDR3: CASSRDSSSTDTQYF
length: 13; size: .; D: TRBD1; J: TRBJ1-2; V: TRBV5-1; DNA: TGCGCCAGCAGCTACCGGGACAGCTATGGCTACACCTTC; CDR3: CASSYRDSYGYTF
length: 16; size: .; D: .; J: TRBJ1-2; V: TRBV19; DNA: TGTGCCAGTACCTCAACCGGGGCCAGCTCGAACTATGGCTACACCTTC; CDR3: CASTSTGASSNYGYTF
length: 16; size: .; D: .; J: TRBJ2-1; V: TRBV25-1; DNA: TGTGCCAGCAGTGAATCGCGGGGTGGCTCCTACAATGAGCAGTTCTTC; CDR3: CASSESRGGSYNEQFF
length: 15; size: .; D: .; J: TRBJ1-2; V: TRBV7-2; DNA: TGTGCCAGCAGCTTATCCCTACAGGGTGGCTATGGCTACACCTTC; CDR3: CASSLSLQGGYGYTF
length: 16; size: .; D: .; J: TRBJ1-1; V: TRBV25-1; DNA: TGTGCCAGCAGTGGATCTGAAAGGGGGTGGAACACTGAAGCTTTCTTT; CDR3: CASSGSERGWNTEAFF
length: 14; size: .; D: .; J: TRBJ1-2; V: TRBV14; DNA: TGTGCCAGCAGCCTAACCATGGGGGCAGGTGGCTACACCTTC; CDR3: CASSLTMGAGGYTF
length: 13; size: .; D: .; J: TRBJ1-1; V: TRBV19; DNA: TGTGCCAGCGCAACAGGGCTGAACACTGAAGCTTTCTTT; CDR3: CASATGLNTEAFF
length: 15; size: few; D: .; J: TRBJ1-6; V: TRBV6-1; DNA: TGTGCCAGCAGTGCCGGGACCCAGGGAGGTGTACCCCTCCACTTT; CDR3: CASSAGTQGGVPLHF
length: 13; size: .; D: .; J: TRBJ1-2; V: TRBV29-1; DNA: TGCAGCGTTGAAGGGGAGGTCGGCTATGGCTACACCTTC; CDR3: CSVEGEVGYGYTF
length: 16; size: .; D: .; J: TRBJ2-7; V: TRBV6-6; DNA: TGTGCCAGCAGTTACTCAGGCGGGGCTAGCTCCTACGAGCAGTACTTC; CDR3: CASSYSGGASSYEQYF
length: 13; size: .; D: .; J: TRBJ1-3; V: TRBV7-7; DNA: TGTGCCAGCAGCTTAGTGGGCGGAAACACCATATATTTT; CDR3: CASSLVGGNTIYF
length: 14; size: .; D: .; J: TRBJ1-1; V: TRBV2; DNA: TGTGCCAGCAGTGTTTTCGCGGCGGGGCCTGAAGCTTTCTTT; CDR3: CASSVFAAGPEAFF
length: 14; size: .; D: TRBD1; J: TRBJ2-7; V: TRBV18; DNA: TGTGCCAGCTCACTATCGGACAGGGGGTACGAGCAGTACTTC; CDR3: CASSLSDRGYEQYF
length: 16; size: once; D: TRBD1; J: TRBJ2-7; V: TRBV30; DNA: TGTGCCTGGAGACCGGAATCCGGACAGGGGGCCTGGGAGCAGTACTTC; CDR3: CAWRPESGQGAWEQYF
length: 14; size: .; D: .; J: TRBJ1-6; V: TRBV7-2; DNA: TGTGCCAGCAGCGTGACAGACTATAATTCACCCCTCCACTTT; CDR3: CASSVTDYNSPLHF
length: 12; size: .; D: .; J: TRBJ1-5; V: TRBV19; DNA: TGTGCCAGTAGTATTTTAAATCAGCCCCAGCATTTT; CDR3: CASSILNQPQHF
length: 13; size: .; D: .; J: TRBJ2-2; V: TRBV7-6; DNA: TGTGCCAGCAGCGGGGATTTAACGGGAGAGCTGTTTTTT; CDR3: CASSGDLTGELFF
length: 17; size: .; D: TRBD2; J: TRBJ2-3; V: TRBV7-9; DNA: TGTGCCAGCAGCTTGGCTAGCGGGGGGGCCGTCACAGATACGCAGTATTTT; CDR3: CASSLASGGAVTDTQYF
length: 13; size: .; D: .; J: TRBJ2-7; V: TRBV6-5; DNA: TGTGCCAGCAGAATGGGACACCTCTCCGAGCAGTACTTC; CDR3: CASRMGHLSEQYF
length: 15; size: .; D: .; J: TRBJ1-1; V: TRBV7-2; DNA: TGTGCCAGCAGCTTAGCGACAGGTTTTAACACTGAAGCTTTCTTT; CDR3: CASSLATGFNTEAFF
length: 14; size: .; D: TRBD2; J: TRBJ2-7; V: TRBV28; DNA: TGTGCCAGCAGTTTAGTGGGGGGGTCCTACGAGCAGTACTTC; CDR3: CASSLVGGSYEQYF
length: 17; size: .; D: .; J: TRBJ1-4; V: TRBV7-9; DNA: TGTGCCAGCAGCTTAGCTCCGAACCTCGCGATAGGGGAAAAACTGTTTTTT; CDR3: CASSLAPNLAIGEKLFF
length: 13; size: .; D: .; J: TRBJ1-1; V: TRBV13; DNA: TGTGCCAGCGGCCTCTGGGGGGAGGATGAAGCTTTCTTT; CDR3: CASGLWGEDEAFF
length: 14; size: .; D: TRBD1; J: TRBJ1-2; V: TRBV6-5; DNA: TGTGCCAGCAGTTACTACAGGGGAAGGGGAGGCTACACCTTC; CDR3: CASSYYRGRGGYTF
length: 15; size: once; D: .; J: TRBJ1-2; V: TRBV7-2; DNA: TGTGCCAGCAGTCCTCGACAGAGGGCTAACTATGGCTACACCTTC; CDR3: CASSPRQRANYGYTF
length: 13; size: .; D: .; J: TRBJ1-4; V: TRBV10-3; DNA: TGTGCCATCAGGGGTGGGGAGGCTGAAAAACTGTTTTTT; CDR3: CAIRGGEAEKLFF
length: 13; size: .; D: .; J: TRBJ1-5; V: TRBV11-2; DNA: TGTGCCAGCAGCCAACCGGGGGCACAGCCCCAGCATTTT; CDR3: CASSQPGAQPQHF
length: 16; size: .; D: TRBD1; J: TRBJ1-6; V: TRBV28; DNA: TGTGCCAGCAGTTCCTGGACAGGGGGCGGTAATTCACCCCTCCACTTT; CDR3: CASSSWTGGGNSPLHF
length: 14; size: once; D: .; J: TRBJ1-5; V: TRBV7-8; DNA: TGTGCCAGCAGCTCCACAGACGGGAATCAGCCCCAGCATTTT; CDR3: CASSSTDGNQPQHF
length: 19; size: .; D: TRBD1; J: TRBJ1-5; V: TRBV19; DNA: TGTGCCAGTAGTATAGCCCCCGAGTTGGGACAGGTTTACAATCAGCCCCAGCATTTT; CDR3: CASSIAPELGQVYNQPQHF
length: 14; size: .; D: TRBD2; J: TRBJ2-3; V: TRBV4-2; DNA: TGTGCCAGCAGGGGCGGGGGGGCCCCAGATACGCAGTATTTT; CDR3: CASRGGGAPDTQYF
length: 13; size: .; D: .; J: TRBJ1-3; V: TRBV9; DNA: TGTGCCAGCAGTGGAGGCTCTGGAAACACCATATATTTT; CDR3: CASSGGSGNTIYF
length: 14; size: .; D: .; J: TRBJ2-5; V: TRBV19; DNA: TGTGCCAGTAGTACGACCGGGGCCCAAGAGACCCAGTACTTC; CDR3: CASSTTGAQETQYF
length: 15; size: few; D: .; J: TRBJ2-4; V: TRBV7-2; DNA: TGTGCCAGCAGCCCGTCAACTACGACCAAAAACATTCAGTACTTC; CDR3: CASSPSTTTKNIQYF
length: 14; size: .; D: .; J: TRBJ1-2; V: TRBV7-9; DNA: TGTGCCAGCAGCCGCCGGGAGGGTGACTATGGCTACACCTTC; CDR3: CASSRREGDYGYTF
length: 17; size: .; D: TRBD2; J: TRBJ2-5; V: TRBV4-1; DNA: TGCGCCAGCAGCCAACTAGGGGTAGCGGGGGTTCAAGAGACCCAGTACTTC; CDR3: CASSQLGVAGVQETQYF
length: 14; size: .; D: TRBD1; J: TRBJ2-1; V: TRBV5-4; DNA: TGTGCCAGCAGCAGCAAGACAGGGGTGAATGAGCAGTTCTTC; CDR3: CASSSKTGVNEQFF
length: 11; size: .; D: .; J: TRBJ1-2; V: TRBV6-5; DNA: TGTGCCAGCAGTTCGCTCTATGGCTACACCTTC; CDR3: CASSSLYGYTF
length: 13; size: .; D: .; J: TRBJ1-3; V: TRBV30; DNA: TGTGCCTGGAGTGTCCAGGCTGGAAACACCATATATTTT; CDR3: CAWSVQAGNTIYF